This T cell receptor beta chain derives from a study of T cells in Graves' hyperthyroidism and ophthalmopathy. Study-wide findings and caveats: Most expanded thyroid clonotypes above 0.001 also appeared in blood.

Germline V gene lookup returns CDR1 SGHRS and CDR2 YFSETQ. Losses at the gene ends were 0 bases for V and 0 bases for J; bases not matched to a gene: 5. The CDR3 is 17 residues long. Patients showing uncontrolled infection, other autoimmune disease, pregnancy or lactation were ineligible. Diagnoses were established using clinical symptoms, serum thyroxine and TRAb, thyroid ultrasound and orbital computed tomography. PBMCs came from 10 ml fresh peripheral blood. With respect to this clonotype: Antigen unknown.

Amplification yielded TCR beta CDR3 regions, with RNA transcripts as the source. A set of HTBI primers served as the primers for a first-round RT-PCR of the TCR CDR3. TCRdb processed the multiplex PCR reads anew with MiXCR; each CDR3 protein has one entry. The data contain 500,000 to 600,000 distinct CDR3 sequences, approximately 20% of them singletons. Specimen: blood. V is TRBV5-1 and J is TRBJ1-2; 10 nucleotides agree with TRBD1. The TCR originated in a man aged 40-55 years with Graves' ophthalmopathy. CDR3 sequence: CASSLGGQGSANYGYTF. CDR3 DNA: TGCGCCAGCAGCTTGGGGGGACAGGGGTCAGCTAACTATGGCTACACCTTC.